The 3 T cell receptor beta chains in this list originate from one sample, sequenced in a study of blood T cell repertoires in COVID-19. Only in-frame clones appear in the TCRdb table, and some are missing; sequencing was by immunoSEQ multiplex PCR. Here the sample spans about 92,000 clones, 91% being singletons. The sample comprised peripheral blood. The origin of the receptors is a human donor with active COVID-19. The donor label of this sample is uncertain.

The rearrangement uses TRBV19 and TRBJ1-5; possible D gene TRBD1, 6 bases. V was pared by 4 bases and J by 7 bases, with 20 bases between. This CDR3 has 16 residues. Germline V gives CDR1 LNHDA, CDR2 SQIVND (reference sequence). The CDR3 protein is CASSTAQGFSGQPQHF. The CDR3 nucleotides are TGTGCCAGTAGTACGGCCCAGGGGTTTTCGGGGCAGCCCCAGCATTTT.

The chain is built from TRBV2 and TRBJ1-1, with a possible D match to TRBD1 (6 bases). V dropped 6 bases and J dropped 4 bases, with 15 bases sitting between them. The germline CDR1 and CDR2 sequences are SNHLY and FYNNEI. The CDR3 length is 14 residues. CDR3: CASRGGQGSTEAFF. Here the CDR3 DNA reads TGTGCCAGCAGGGGGGGGCAAGGGAGCACTGAAGCTTTCTTT.

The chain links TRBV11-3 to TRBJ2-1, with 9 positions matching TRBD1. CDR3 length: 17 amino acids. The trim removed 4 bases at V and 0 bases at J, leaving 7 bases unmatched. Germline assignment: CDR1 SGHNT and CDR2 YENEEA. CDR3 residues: CASSSTGGGGSYNEQFF. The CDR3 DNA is TGTGCCAGCAGCTCAACAGGGGGCGGCGGCTCCTACAATGAGCAGTTCTTC.